A single sample is the source of the 17 T cell receptor beta chains below, sequenced in a study of cytomegalovirus exposure and HLA in healthy donors. The PCR made use of 60 Vbeta and 13 Jbeta primers. The repertoire was sequenced with immunoSEQ multiplex PCR; TCRdb's copy has only in-frame clones and lacks some. The repertoire consists of 100,000 to 150,000 clones, with about 80% occurring once and the leading ten covering approximately 9.1%. Input material: PBMCs. The receptor set was obtained from a woman aged 45 to 65 in good health and CMV-seropositive.

This clone was seen once. This chain connects TRBV6-1 to TRBJ2-7; D may be TRBD2 (5 bases). Germline V gives CDR1 MNHNS, CDR2 SASEGT. The CDR3 spans 13 residues. V gave up 0 bases and J gave up 7 bases, with 10 bases separating them. The CDR3 reads CASSEALGEEQYF. CDR3 nucleotide sequence: TGTGCCAGCAGTGAAGCGCTCGGGGAGGAGCAGTACTTC.

Remarks on this clone: Sequence at one end of the junction differs from germline and may be a read error. The chain is built from TRBV30 and TRBJ2-7; the D gene is possibly TRBD1 (6 bases). The CDR3 is made up of 12 amino acids. CDR1 is GTSNPN and CDR2 is SVGIG in the germline V gene (reference sequence). The CDR3 sequence: CAWTDSSYGQYF. CDR3 in DNA: TGTGCCTGGACGGACAGTTCCTACGGGCAGTACTTC.

The V and J genes are TRBV19 and TRBJ2-1, with 8 bases fitting TRBD2. V was pared by 7 bases and J by 7 bases, with 18 bases of the junction left unmatched. Per germline, CDR1 LNHDA and CDR2 SQIVND (reference sequence). The CDR3 is made up of 17 amino acids. This CDR3 is CASIPAGRSGRGNEQFF. The CDR3 coding sequence is TGTGCCAGTATTCCCGCGGGCAGGAGCGGGAGAGGTAATGAGCAGTTCTTC.

CDR3 coding DNA: TGTGCCAGCAGCGCCCGTTGGAGCGGGAGCCACAATGAGCAGTTCTTC. It is translated as CASSARWSGSHNEQFF. The chain joins TRBV9 to TRBJ2-1; 8 bases align to TRBD2. The CDR3 totals 16 residues. The V segment lost 3 bases and the J segment 5 bases; nucleotides outside the gene matches: 10. CDR1 and CDR2 (germline): SGDLS, YYNGEE.

The chain joins TRBV5-6 to TRBJ2-3; D is unclear. CDR1 is SGHDT and CDR2 is YYEEEE in the germline V gene. The ends were cut back, 5 bases at V and 2 bases at J, with 6 bases in the middle. The CDR3 length is 12 residues. Here the CDR3 DNA reads TGTGCCAGCAGTCTAACCACAGATACGCAGTATTTT. Its translation is CASSLTTDTQYF.

The chain recombines TRBV5-4 with TRBJ1-4; maybe TRBD1 (5 bases). CDR3 length: 15 amino acids. Germline lookup yields CDR1 SGHNT and CDR2 YYREEE (reference sequence). Deletions cut 2 bases from V and 3 bases from J, with 11 bases between. The CDR3 here is CASSFQGGSNEKLFF. CDR3 nucleotides: TGTGCCAGCAGCTTTCAGGGAGGGTCTAATGAAAAACTGTTTTTT.

The V gene is TRBV7-6, the J gene TRBJ2-3; TRBD1 agrees at 7 bases. Trimming took 4 bases from V and 0 from J; bases not matched to a gene: 7. CDR1 and CDR2 (germline): SGHVS, FNYEAQ. The CDR3 has 16 amino acids. Written as DNA, the CDR3 is TGTGCCAGCAGCTCCAGACAGGGCGCTAGCACAGATACGCAGTATTTT. Translated, it gives CASSSRQGASTDTQYF.

The chain employs TRBV18 and TRBJ2-1; 12 bases fit TRBD2. The V gene end was trimmed by 4 bases and the J gene end by 4 bases; junction bases not matched to a gene: 2. Germline V gene sequence: CDR1 KGHSH, CDR2 LQKENI. The CDR3 sequence is 15 residues long. Written as DNA, the CDR3 is TGTGCCAGCTCACTTGGACTAGCGGGGTACAATGAGCAGTTCTTC. This sequence encodes CASSLGLAGYNEQFF.

CDR3 DNA: TGCGCCAGCAGCCAAGAATTACTCGACACCTACGAGCAGTACTTC. Protein product: CASSQELLDTYEQYF. This chain connects TRBV4-3 to TRBJ2-5, with D hard to call. The J call may be wrong; the DNA end is better matched by TRBJ2-7. There are 15 residues in the CDR3. CDR1 LGHNA and CDR2 YSLEER come from the germline V gene.

This chain connects TRBV7-2 to TRBJ2-2; D may be TRBD2 (5 bases). The CDR3 length is 13 residues. Per germline, CDR1 SGHTA and CDR2 FQGNSA. V gave up 6 bases and J gave up 8 bases, with 13 bases separating them. This chain's CDR3 is CASRKRSGGELFF. CDR3 coding DNA: TGTGCCAGCAGAAAGCGGTCCGGGGGGGAGCTGTTTTTT. Full variable domain (remainder filled in from reference TRBV7-2 and TRBJ2-2): GAGVSQSPSNKVTEKGKDVELRCDPISGHTALYWYRQSLGQGLEFLIYFQGNSAPDKSGLPSDRFSAERTGGSVSTLTIQRTQQEDSAVYLCASRKRSGGELFFGEGSRLTVL.

Concerning this clone: At one boundary the junction diverges from the germline segment, which might be a read error. The rearrangement links TRBV12-5 to TRBJ1-2; 8 bases map to TRBD1. Germline lookup yields CDR1 LGHNT and CDR2 FRNRAP. This CDR3 is 16 amino acids long. The CDR3 DNA is TGTGCTAGTGGCTTGGGGTACAGGGGGGTTAACTATGGCTACACCTTC. Its protein is CASGLGYRGVNYGYTF.

This chain connects TRBV18 to TRBJ2-7; 7 bases are a match to TRBD2. Losses at the gene ends were 2 bases for V and 4 bases for J; bases not matched to a gene: 14. The CDR3 runs 17 residues. Germline V CDR1 and CDR2: KGHSH, LQKENI. CDR3 residues: CASSPREGQDPPYEQYF. The CDR3 nucleotides are TGTGCCAGCTCACCAAGGGAGGGGCAGGACCCCCCTTACGAGCAGTACTTC.

CDR3 in DNA: TGCGCCAGCAGCTTGAATCCCGGACTAGCGACGAACGAGCAGTACTTC. It translates to CASSLNPGLATNEQYF. V is TRBV5-1 and J is TRBJ2-7; 9 bases map to TRBD2. CDR3 length: 16 residues. Germline V gene sequence: CDR1 SGHRS, CDR2 YFSETQ. Germline trimming cut 1 base from V and 5 bases from J; bases unmatched to any gene: 10. The entire variable domain, with the rest obtained from reference TRBV5-1 and TRBJ2-7, is as follows: KAGVTQTPRYLIKTRGQQVTLSCSPISGHRSVSWYQQTPGQGLQFLFEYFSETQRNKGNFPGRFSGRQFSNSRSEMNVSTLELGDSALYLCASSLNPGLATNEQYFGPGTRLTVT.

The V gene is TRBV13, the J gene TRBJ1-1, with 9 bases identical to TRBD1. Germline CDR1 reads PRHDT; CDR2 reads FYEKMQ (reference sequence). The CDR3 contains 15 residues. With 8 bases clipped from V and 0 bases from J, the junction kept 7 bases outside the gene matches. The CDR3 is CASVDRGSVNTEAFF. The CDR3 nucleotides read TGTGCCAGCGTCGACAGGGGGTCGGTGAACACTGAAGCTTTCTTT.

The V and J genes are TRBV19 and TRBJ1-6, with unresolved D. Trimming pared 3 bases from V and 9 bases from J, leaving 6 bases between. The CDR3 sequence is 12 residues long. Germline values: CDR1 LNHDA, CDR2 SQIVND (reference sequence). DNA of the CDR3: TGTGCCAGTAGTATTGGGAGTTCACCCCTCCACTTT. Its protein is CASSIGSSPLHF.

In the case of this clone: Compared with germline, one end of the junction differs, possibly owing to a read error. The chain links TRBV7-2 to TRBJ2-1, with 9 positions matching TRBD2. Per germline, CDR1 SGHTA and CDR2 FQGNSA. This CDR3 is 16 amino acids long. CDR3 in amino acids: CASSLSRLAVYHEQFF. In nucleotides, the CDR3 is TGTGCCAGCAGCTTATCCCGACTAGCGGTCTACCATGAGCAGTTCTTC.

This clone came up a few times. The chain has TRBV4-1 and TRBJ1-2; TRBD1 agrees at 7 bases. The CDR3 spans 13 residues. From germline, CDR1 is MGHRA and CDR2 YSYEKL. J was trimmed by 6 bases and V by 1 base; bases with no gene match: 2. Written as DNA, the CDR3 is TGCGCCAGCAGCCAAGGACAGGGAGATGGCTACACCTTC. It encodes CASSQGQGDGYTF.